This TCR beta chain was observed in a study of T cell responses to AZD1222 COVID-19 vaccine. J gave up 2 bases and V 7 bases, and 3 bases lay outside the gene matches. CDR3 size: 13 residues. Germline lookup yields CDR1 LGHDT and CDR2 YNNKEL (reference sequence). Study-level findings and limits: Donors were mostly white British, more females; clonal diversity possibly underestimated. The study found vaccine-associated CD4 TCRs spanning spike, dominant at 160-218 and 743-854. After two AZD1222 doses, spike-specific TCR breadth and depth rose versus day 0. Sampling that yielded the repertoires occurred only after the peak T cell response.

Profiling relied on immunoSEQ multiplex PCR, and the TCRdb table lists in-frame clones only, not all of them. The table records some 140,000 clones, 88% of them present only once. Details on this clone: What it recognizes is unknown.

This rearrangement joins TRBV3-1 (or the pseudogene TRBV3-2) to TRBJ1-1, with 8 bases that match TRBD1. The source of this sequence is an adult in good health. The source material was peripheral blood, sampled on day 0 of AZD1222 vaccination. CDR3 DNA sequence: TGTGCCAGCATGGGACAGGCAAACACTGAAGCTTTCTTT. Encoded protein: CASMGQANTEAFF.